The next 10 T cell receptor beta chains were all read from a single sample in a study of cytomegalovirus exposure and HLA in healthy donors. PCR amplification relied on 60 Vbeta primers (plus 13 Jbeta primers). The assay was immunoSEQ multiplex PCR, and TCRdb's table has in-frame clones only and misses some. Of 200,000 or so clones listed, 79% are singletons. The sequenced material came from PBMCs. These receptors were taken from a man between 50 and 59 years old in good health and CMV-seronegative.

The chain recombines TRBV28 with TRBJ2-1; 10 bases agree with TRBD1. Germline lookup yields CDR1 MDHEN and CDR2 SYDVKM. The CDR3 runs 15 residues. Trimming took 3 bases from V and 9 from J; bases not matched to a gene: 8. CDR3 loop: CASSLGGTGAGEQFF. Here the CDR3 DNA reads TGTGCCAGCAGTTTGGGCGGGACAGGGGCGGGTGAGCAGTTCTTC.

This clone turned up a few times. This chain links TRBV19 with TRBJ1-4; the D gene is possibly TRBD1 (5 bases). Germline V CDR1 and CDR2: LNHDA, SQIVND (reference sequence). V was shortened by 7 bases and J by 8 bases, with 14 bases between the two germline ends. There are 13 residues in the CDR3. Here the CDR3 reads CASTRTRGEKLFF. CDR3 sequence (DNA): TGTGCCAGTACCAGGACCCGGGGGGAAAAACTGTTTTTT.

The chain couples TRBV6-5 to TRBJ2-7; 10 nucleotides match TRBD2. Germline trimming cut 0 bases from V and 6 bases from J; bases unmatched to any gene: 8. CDR3 length equals 16 residues. CDR1 is MNHEY and CDR2 is SVGAGI in the germline V gene. The CDR3 DNA reads as TGTGCCAGCAGTTACTCGTTTGGACTAGCGGACCTCGAGCAGTACTTC. Its translation is CASSYSFGLADLEQYF.

This clone came up a few times. The rearrangement links TRBV28 to TRBJ2-2; 8 nucleotides agree with TRBD1. The ends lost 6 bases at V and 7 bases at J; junction bases unmatched: 10. CDR1 and CDR2 from the germline V gene are MDHEN and SYDVKM. The CDR3 extends over 15 amino acids. The CDR3, as DNA: TGTGCCAGCAGACTCGGGACAGGAGCGCTCGGGGAGCTGTTTTTT. It yields the protein CASRLGTGALGELFF.

The V and J genes are TRBV7-4 and TRBJ2-7, with D possibly being TRBD2 (6 bases). Trimming removed 3 bases at V and 1 base at J, with 28 bases between. CDR3 length equals 20 residues. Germline V gene sequence: CDR1 SGHVT, CDR2 SQSDAQ. In DNA form, the CDR3 reads TGTGCCAGCAGCTTGGCCAAGGGACCGGGAGAGAGAAACAATTCCTACGAGCAGTACTTC. The encoded protein is CASSLAKGPGERNNSYEQYF.

The V gene is TRBV30, the J gene TRBJ2-3, with D maybe TRBD1 (6 bases). Germline lookup yields CDR1 GTSNPN and CDR2 SVGIG (reference sequence). The CDR3 sequence is 12 residues long. V lost 1 base and J 10 bases, leaving 12 bases between the germline ends. In DNA form, the CDR3 reads TGTGCCTGGAGTGAGACAGGTCCAGCGCAGTATTTT. It yields the protein CAWSETGPAQYF.

The chain joins TRBV18 to TRBJ2-7, with TRBD1 as a possible D gene (6 bases). There are 15 residues in the CDR3. CDR1 KGHSH and CDR2 LQKENI come from the germline V gene. Trimming left V 3 bases short and J 4 bases short, with 16 bases between. The CDR3 DNA is TGTGCCAGCTCACCGACACCGGGACAAGGTTACGAGCAGTACTTC. Amino acid sequence: CASSPTPGQGYEQYF.

This clone was recorded only once. CDR3 in DNA: TGCGCCAGCAGCCCGGACTCCGCCGATTACGAGCAGTACTTC. As protein: CASSPDSADYEQYF. The rearrangement joins TRBV5-1 to TRBJ2-7; tentative D call: TRBD2 (5 bases). V lost 4 bases and J 4 bases, leaving 15 bases between the germline ends. CDR1 is SGHRS and CDR2 is YFSETQ in the germline V gene. The CDR3 totals 14 residues.

This clone was detected only once. The same CDR3 arises from other DNA sequences in this sample as well. V usage is TRBV7-3 and J usage is TRBJ2-5; 7 nucleotides line up with TRBD1. Germline assignment: CDR1 SGHTA and CDR2 FQGTGA. The CDR3 is made up of 14 amino acids. The V and J ends lost 0 bases and 5 bases, in that order; junction bases with no gene match: 3. The CDR3, as DNA: TGTGCCAGCAGCTTAACAGGGGGCGGCGAGACCCAGTACTTC. Translating gives CASSLTGGGETQYF.

V usage is TRBV6-5 and J usage is TRBJ2-5, with TRBD2 matching 13 bases. The length of the CDR3 is 15 residues. With 6 bases clipped from V and 5 bases from J, the junction kept 6 bases outside the gene matches. Germline V CDR1 and CDR2: MNHEY, SVGAGI. CDR3 loop: CASSLLAGGRETQYF. DNA for the CDR3: TGTGCCAGCAGCCTACTAGCGGGAGGGCGTGAGACCCAGTACTTC.